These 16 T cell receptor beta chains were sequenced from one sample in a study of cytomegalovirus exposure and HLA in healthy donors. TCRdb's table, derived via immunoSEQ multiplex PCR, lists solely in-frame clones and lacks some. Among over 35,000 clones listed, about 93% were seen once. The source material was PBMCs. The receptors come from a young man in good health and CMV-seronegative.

The CDR3 protein is CSAGPGQGAEVGYTF. The DNA for the CDR3 is TGCAGCGCCGGGCCGGGACAGGGGGCAGAAGTAGGCTACACCTTC. The chain links TRBV29-1 to TRBJ1-2; 12 bases are a match to TRBD1. After removal of 7 bases from V and 8 bases from J, the junction contained 14 bases not matched to a gene. The CDR3 extends over 15 amino acids. The germline gives CDR1 SQVTM, CDR2 ANQGSEA.

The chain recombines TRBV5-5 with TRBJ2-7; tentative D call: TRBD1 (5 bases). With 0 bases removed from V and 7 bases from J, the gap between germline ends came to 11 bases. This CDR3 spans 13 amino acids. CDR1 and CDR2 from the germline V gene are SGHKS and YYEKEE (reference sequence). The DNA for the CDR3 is TGTGCCAGCAGCTTGGTCATCAGGGTGGAGCAGTACTTC. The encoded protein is CASSLVIRVEQYF. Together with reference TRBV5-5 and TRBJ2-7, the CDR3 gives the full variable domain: DAGVTQSPTHLIKTRGQQVTLRCSPISGHKSVSWYQQVLGQGPQFIFQYYEKEERGRGNFPDRFSARQFPNYSSELNVNALLLGDSALYLCASSLVIRVEQYFGPGTRLTVT.

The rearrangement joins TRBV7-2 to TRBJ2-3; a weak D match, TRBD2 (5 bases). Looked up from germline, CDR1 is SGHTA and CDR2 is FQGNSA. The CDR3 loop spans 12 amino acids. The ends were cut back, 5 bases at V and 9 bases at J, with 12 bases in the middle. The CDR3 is CASSLTRGTQYF. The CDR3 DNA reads TGTGCCAGCAGCCTAACTAGAGGGACGCAGTATTTT.

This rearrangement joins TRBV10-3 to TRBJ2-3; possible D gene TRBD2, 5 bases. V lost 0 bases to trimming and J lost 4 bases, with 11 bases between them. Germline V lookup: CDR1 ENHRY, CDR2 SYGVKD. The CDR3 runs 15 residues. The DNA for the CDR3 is TGTGCCATCAGTGAGTCAAGGCTAGCCTCAGATACGCAGTATTTT. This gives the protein CAISESRLASDTQYF.

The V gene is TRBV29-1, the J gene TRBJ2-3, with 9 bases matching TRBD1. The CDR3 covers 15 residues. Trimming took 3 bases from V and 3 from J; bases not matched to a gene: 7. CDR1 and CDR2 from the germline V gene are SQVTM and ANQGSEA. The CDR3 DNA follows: TGCAGCGTTGACCCCACAGGGGGCATGACAGATACGCAGTATTTT. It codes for CSVDPTGGMTDTQYF.

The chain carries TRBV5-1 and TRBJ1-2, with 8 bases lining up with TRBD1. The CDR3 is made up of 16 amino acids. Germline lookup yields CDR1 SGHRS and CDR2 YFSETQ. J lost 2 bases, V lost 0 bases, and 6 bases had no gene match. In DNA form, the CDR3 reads TGCGCCAGCAGCTTGGCCATCAGGGGGCGAAACTATGGCTACACCTTC. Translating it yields CASSLAIRGRNYGYTF.

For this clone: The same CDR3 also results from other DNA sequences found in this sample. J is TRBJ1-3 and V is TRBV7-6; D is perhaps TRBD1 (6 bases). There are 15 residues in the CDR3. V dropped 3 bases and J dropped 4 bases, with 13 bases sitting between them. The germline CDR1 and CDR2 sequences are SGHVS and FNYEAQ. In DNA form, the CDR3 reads TGTGCCAGCAGCTTGAGAACAGGGTCCGGAAACACCATATATTTT. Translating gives CASSLRTGSGNTIYF. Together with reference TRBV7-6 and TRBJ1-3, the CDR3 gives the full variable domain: GAGVSQSPRYKVTKRGQDVALRCDPISGHVSLYWYRQALGQGPEFLTYFNYEAQQDKSGLPNDRFSAERPEGSISTLTIQRTEQRDSAMYRCASSLRTGSGNTIYFGEGSWLTVV.

The CDR3 here is CATSPSPEGYEQYF. CDR3 in DNA: TGTGCCACCAGCCCCTCCCCCGAGGGCTACGAGCAGTACTTC. The chain combines TRBV15 with TRBJ2-7; weak D call: TRBD2 (5 bases). Germline V gene data show CDR1 as LNHNV and CDR2 as YYDKDF (reference sequence). CDR3 length equals 14 residues. Trimming left V 5 bases short and J 3 bases short, with 14 bases between.

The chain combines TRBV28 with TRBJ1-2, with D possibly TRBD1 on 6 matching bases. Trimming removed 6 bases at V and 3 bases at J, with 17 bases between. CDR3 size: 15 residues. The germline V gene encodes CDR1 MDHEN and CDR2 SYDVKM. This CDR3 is CASRNSGGADYGYTF. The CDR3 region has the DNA TGTGCCAGCAGAAACTCCGGGGGGGCTGACTATGGCTACACCTTC.

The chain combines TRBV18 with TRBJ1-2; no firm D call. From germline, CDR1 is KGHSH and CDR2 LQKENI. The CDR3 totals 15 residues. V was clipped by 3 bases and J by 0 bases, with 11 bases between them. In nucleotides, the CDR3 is TGTGCCAGCTCACCGTTAGAATCTCCTAACTATGGCTACACCTTC. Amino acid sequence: CASSPLESPNYGYTF.

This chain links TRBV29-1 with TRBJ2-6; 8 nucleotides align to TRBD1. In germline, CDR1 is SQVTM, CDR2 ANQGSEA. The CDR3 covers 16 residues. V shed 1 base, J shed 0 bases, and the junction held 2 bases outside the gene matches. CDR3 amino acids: CSVEGTGISGANVLTF. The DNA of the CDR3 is TGCAGCGTTGAAGGGACAGGGATCTCTGGGGCCAACGTCCTGACTTTC.

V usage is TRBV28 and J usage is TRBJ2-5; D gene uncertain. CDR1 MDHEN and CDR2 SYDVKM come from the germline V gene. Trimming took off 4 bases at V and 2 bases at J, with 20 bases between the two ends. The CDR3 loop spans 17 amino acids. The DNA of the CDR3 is TGTGCCAGCAGTTCTAGGAAGAGGTTAGTCATGCAAGAGACCCAGTACTTC. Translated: CASSSRKRLVMQETQYF.

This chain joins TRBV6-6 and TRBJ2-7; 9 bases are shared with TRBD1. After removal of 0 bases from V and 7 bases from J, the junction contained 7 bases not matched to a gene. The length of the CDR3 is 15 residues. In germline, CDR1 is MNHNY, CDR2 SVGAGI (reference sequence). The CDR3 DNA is TGTGCCAGCAGTTACTCCACCGGGACAGGGCGAGAGCAGTACTTC. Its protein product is CASSYSTGTGREQYF.

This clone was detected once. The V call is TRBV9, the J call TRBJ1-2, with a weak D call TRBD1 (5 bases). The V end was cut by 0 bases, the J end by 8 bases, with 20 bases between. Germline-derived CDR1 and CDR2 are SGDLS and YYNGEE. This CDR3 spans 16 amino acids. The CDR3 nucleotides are TGTGCCAGCAGCGTAGATTCGCGGGGCCCTTCGGGAGGCTACACCTTC. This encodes CASSVDSRGPSGGYTF. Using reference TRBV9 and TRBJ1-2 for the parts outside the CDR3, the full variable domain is DSGVTQTPKHLITATGQRVTLRCSPRSGDLSVYWYQQSLDQGLQFLIQYYNGEERAKGNILERFSAQQFPDLHSELNLSSLELGDSALYFCASSVDSRGPSGGYTFGSGTRLTVV.

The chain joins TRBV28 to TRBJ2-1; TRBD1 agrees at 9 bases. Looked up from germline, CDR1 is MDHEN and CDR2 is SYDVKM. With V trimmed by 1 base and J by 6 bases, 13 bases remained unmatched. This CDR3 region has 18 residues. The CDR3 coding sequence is TGTGCCAGCAGTTTATCCGGCGGGACAGGGTTATCTAGCAATGAGCAGTTCTTC. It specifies CASSLSGGTGLSSNEQFF.

The CDR3 DNA reads as TGTGCCAGCAGACCCGGTTCCACCGCCCGCCAAGAGACCCAGTACTTC. Protein: CASRPGSTARQETQYF. The chain uses TRBV28 and TRBJ2-5; no firm D call. The germline V gene encodes CDR1 MDHEN and CDR2 SYDVKM. There are 16 residues in the CDR3. Between the trimmed V and J ends, which lost 6 bases and 1 base, there was a span of 18 bases. Using reference TRBV28 and TRBJ2-5 for the parts outside the CDR3, the full variable domain is DVKVTQSSRYLVKRTGEKVFLECVQDMDHENMFWYRQDPGLGLRLIYFSYDVKMKEKGDIPEGYSVSREKKERFSLILESASTNQTSMYLCASRPGSTARQETQYFGPGTRLLVL.